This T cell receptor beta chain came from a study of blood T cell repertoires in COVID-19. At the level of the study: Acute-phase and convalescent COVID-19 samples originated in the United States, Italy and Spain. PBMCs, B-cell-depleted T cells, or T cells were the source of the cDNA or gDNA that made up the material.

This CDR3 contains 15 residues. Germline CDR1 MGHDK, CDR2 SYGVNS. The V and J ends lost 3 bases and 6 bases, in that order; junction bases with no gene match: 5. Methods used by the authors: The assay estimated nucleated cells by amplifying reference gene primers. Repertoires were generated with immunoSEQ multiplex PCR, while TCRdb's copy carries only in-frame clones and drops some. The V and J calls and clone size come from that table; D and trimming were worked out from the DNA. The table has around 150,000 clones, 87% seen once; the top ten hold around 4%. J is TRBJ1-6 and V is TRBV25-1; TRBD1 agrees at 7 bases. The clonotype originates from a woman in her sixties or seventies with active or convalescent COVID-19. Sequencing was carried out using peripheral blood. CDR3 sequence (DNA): TGTGCCAGCAGTGATTTGGGACAGACTAATTCACCCCTCCACTTT. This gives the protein CASSDLGQTNSPLHF.